The 22 T cell receptor beta chains given below trace back to one sample, sequenced in a study of long-term antiretroviral therapy in people with HIV. At survey level, the immunoSEQ assay was run in its v3.0 version. TCRdb's table, derived via immunoSEQ multiplex PCR, lists solely in-frame clones and lacks some. This table holds tens of thousands of clones, 80% found once. Here the sequenced sample was unsorted PBMCs, taken 0.3 years after starting antiretroviral therapy. These receptor sequences come from a middle-aged man with HIV.

The chain couples TRBV19 to TRBJ2-7; D is undetermined. The CDR3 is 15 residues long. The germline V and J ends were trimmed by 4 bases and 0 bases, with 13 bases remaining between them. Germline assignment: CDR1 LNHDA and CDR2 SQIVND (reference sequence). The CDR3 DNA is TGTGCCAGTAGTACTTCCATCGACATCTCCTACGAGCAGTACTTC. Translated, it gives CASSTSIDISYEQYF.

The chain is built from TRBV2 and TRBJ1-3; weak D call: TRBD1 (5 bases). CDR1 and CDR2 (germline): SNHLY, FYNNEI. This CDR3 is built from 15 residues. Deletions cut 6 bases from V and 3 bases from J, with 15 bases between. CDR3 residues: CASRPTGGGGNTIYF. In DNA form, the CDR3 reads TGTGCCAGCAGGCCCACAGGAGGCGGTGGAAACACCATATATTTT.

The chain links TRBV5-4 to TRBJ2-7, with D perhaps assigned TRBD1 or TRBD2 (6 bases each). Germline V gene lookup returns CDR1 SGHNT and CDR2 YYREEE (reference sequence). Trimming cost V 4 bases and J 2 bases, with 19 bases left between them. The CDR3 contains 16 residues. CDR3 DNA: TGTGCCAGCAGCCCGTTCCGGGACACGGGGGCCTACGAGCAGTACTTC. Protein product: CASSPFRDTGAYEQYF.

The chain employs TRBV7-2 and TRBJ2-2; D might be TRBD2 (5 bases). The germline V gene has CDR1 SGHTA and CDR2 FQGNSA. CDR3 length equals 17 residues. Trimming removed 5 bases at V and 5 bases at J, with 21 bases between. CDR3 in amino acids: CASSPQGLAMGTGELFF. CDR3 nucleotide sequence: TGTGCCAGCAGCCCTCAAGGACTGGCCATGGGGACCGGGGAGCTGTTTTTT. Looking up the rest from reference TRBV7-2 and TRBJ2-2 gives the full variable domain: GAGVSQSPSNKVTEKGKDVELRCDPISGHTALYWYRQSLGQGLEFLIYFQGNSAPDKSGLPSDRFSAERTGGSVSTLTIQRTQQEDSAVYLCASSPQGLAMGTGELFFGEGSRLTVL.

V gene TRBV19 combines with J gene TRBJ2-7, with 15 bases identical to TRBD2. Germline CDR1 and CDR2: LNHDA and SQIVND (reference sequence). Germline trimming cut 4 bases from V and 4 bases from J; bases unmatched to any gene: 2. This CDR3 has 15 residues. CDR3 loop: CASSSGTSGRYEQYF. CDR3 nucleotide sequence: TGTGCCAGTAGTAGCGGGACTAGCGGGAGGTACGAGCAGTACTTC.

The sample holds a few counts of this clone. The chain employs TRBV5-1 and TRBJ2-7; D perhaps matches TRBD2 (5 bases). Germline V gene data show CDR1 as SGHRS and CDR2 as YFSETQ. CDR3 length: 17 amino acids. The V end was cut by 2 bases, the J end by 2 bases, with 20 bases between. CDR3 bases: TGCGCCAGCAGCTTCAGACTGGACTCCCAACAAGCCTACGAGCAGTACTTC. Encoded protein: CASSFRLDSQQAYEQYF.

This sequence joins TRBV4-3 and TRBJ2-3; the match to TRBD2 covers 8 bases. The CDR3 covers 13 residues. With 4 bases clipped from V and 6 bases from J, the junction kept 3 bases outside the gene matches. Germline V gives CDR1 LGHNA, CDR2 YSLEER. The CDR3 reads CASSRGRTDTQYF. CDR3 bases: TGCGCCAGCAGCCGCGGGAGGACTGATACGCAGTATTTT.

This clone was recorded a few times. The rearrangement links TRBV2 to TRBJ1-6; D remains unclear. V was clipped by 6 bases and J by 10 bases, with 16 bases between them. The CDR3 contains 14 residues. Germline CDR1 and CDR2: SNHLY and FYNNEI. The CDR3 DNA is TGTGCCAGCAGGATAATAGACACTGGGTCACCCCTCCACTTT. Translated, it gives CASRIIDTGSPLHF.

V is TRBV5-1 and J is TRBJ1-3; 12 bases are shared with TRBD1. J gave up 2 bases and V 4 bases, and 4 bases lay outside the gene matches. CDR3 length: 16 amino acids. The germline V gene encodes CDR1 SGHRS and CDR2 YFSETQ. The CDR3: CASSPGQGAAGNTIYF. The CDR3 DNA is TGCGCCAGCAGCCCGGGACAGGGGGCTGCTGGAAACACCATATATTTT. Full variable domain (missing parts from reference TRBV5-1 and TRBJ1-3): KAGVTQTPRYLIKTRGQQVTLSCSPISGHRSVSWYQQTPGQGLQFLFEYFSETQRNKGNFPGRFSGRQFSNSRSEMNVSTLELGDSALYLCASSPGQGAAGNTIYFGEGSWLTVV.

The genes are TRBV7-9 and TRBJ2-1; TRBD2 agrees at 7 bases. The CDR3 length is 14 residues. The V and J ends lost 3 bases and 7 bases, in that order; junction bases with no gene match: 6. Germline CDR1 and CDR2: SEHNR and FQNEAQ (reference sequence). CDR3 in amino acids: CASSFGGSGNEQFF. CDR3 nucleotides: TGTGCCAGCAGCTTCGGCGGGAGTGGAAATGAGCAGTTCTTC.

The rearrangement links TRBV6-6 to TRBJ2-1; D not certain. Germline values: CDR1 MNHNY, CDR2 SVGAGI (reference sequence). The CDR3 is 12 amino acids. V was trimmed by 9 bases and J by 11 bases, leaving 17 bases between them. CDR3 loop: CASQSISPKQFF. CDR3 DNA sequence: TGTGCCAGTCAAAGCATCAGTCCTAAGCAGTTCTTC.

In this sample, this clone turned up once. This sequence joins TRBV29-1 and TRBJ2-5, with TRBD2 as a possible D gene (5 bases). Germline loops: CDR1 SQVTM, CDR2 ANQGSEA. V was shortened by 3 bases and J by 0 bases, with 8 bases between the two germline ends. The length of the CDR3 is 13 residues. CDR3 amino acids: CSVDNGDQETQYF. CDR3 sequence (DNA): TGCAGCGTTGACAACGGGGACCAAGAGACCCAGTACTTC. The full variable domain, completed using reference TRBV29-1 and TRBJ2-5, is SAVISQKPSRDICQRGTSLTIQCQVDSQVTMMFWYRQQPGQSLTLIATANQGSEATYESGFVIDKFPISRPNLTFSTLTVSNMSPEDSSIYLCSVDNGDQETQYFGPGTRLLVL.

This sequence joins TRBV5-1 and TRBJ1-1; tentatively, D is TRBD1 (5 bases). Germline V CDR1 and CDR2: SGHRS, YFSETQ. The CDR3 totals 17 residues. Trimming stripped 4 bases from V and 0 bases from J, with 19 bases between. CDR3 region: CASSPFGQGDLNTEAFF. The CDR3 region has the DNA TGCGCCAGCAGCCCCTTTGGGCAGGGCGATTTGAACACTGAAGCTTTCTTT.

This chain uses TRBV25-1 with TRBJ2-7; D might be TRBD1 (6 bases). This CDR3 region has 13 residues. The V gene's germline CDR1 is MGHDK and CDR2 SYGVNS. Between the trimmed V and J ends, which lost 4 bases and 2 bases, there was a span of 9 bases. The CDR3 spells CASSVTGAYEQYF. The CDR3 bases are TGTGCCAGCAGTGTGACAGGCGCCTACGAGCAGTACTTC.

Only one count was recorded for this clone. The V gene is TRBV13, the J gene TRBJ2-7, with TRBD1 matching over 9 bases. Looked up from germline, CDR1 is PRHDT and CDR2 is FYEKMQ (reference sequence). V lost 2 bases, J lost 3 bases, and 5 bases stayed unmatched. CDR3 size: 15 residues. The CDR3 is CASSLTTGGYYEQYF. DNA for the CDR3: TGTGCCAGCAGCTTAACGACAGGGGGATACTACGAGCAGTACTTC.

CDR3 amino acids: CASSLALGGMNTEAFF. The CDR3 DNA reads TGTGCCAGCAGCTTAGCGTTGGGGGGCATGAACACTGAAGCTTTCTTT. V usage is TRBV7-2 and J usage is TRBJ1-1; D is possibly TRBD1 (6 bases). Germline CDR1 reads SGHTA; CDR2 reads FQGNSA. This CDR3 comprises 16 residues. Trimming shortened V by 0 bases and J by 0 bases, and 11 bases separated the two germline ends. Supplemented by reference TRBV7-2 and TRBJ1-1, the full variable domain reads GAGVSQSPSNKVTEKGKDVELRCDPISGHTALYWYRQSLGQGLEFLIYFQGNSAPDKSGLPSDRFSAERTGGSVSTLTIQRTQQEDSAVYLCASSLALGGMNTEAFFGQGTRLTVV.

The chain employs TRBV18 and TRBJ1-1; possible D gene TRBD1, 6 bases. With 1 base removed from V and 1 base from J, the gap between germline ends came to 10 bases. This CDR3 region has 15 residues. Germline V gene data show CDR1 as KGHSH and CDR2 as LQKENI. In DNA form, the CDR3 reads TGTGCCAGCTCACCACGACAGGCGACGAACACTGAAGCTTTCTTT. Translation: CASSPRQATNTEAFF.

This clone was counted between two and nine times. The rearrangement uses TRBV7-3 and TRBJ1-3, with D possibly being TRBD1 (6 bases). Germline CDR1 is SGHTA and CDR2 is FQGTGA. The V end lost 3 bases, the J end lost 8 bases, and 11 bases lay between the germline ends. This CDR3 has 13 residues. CDR3 nucleotide sequence: TGTGCCAGCAGCTTGCGGACAGCGGACACCATATATTTT. Translation: CASSLRTADTIYF. The full variable domain, rest sourced from reference TRBV7-3 and TRBJ1-3, is GAGVSQTPSNKVTEKGKYVELRCDPISGHTALYWYRQSLGQGPEFLIYFQGTGAADDSGLPNDRFFAVRPEGSVSTLKIQRTERGDSAVYLCASSLRTADTIYFGEGSWLTVV.

The gene calls are TRBV27 and TRBJ1-6; 9 bases align to TRBD1. CDR3 length equals 17 residues. CDR1 is MNHEY and CDR2 is SMNVEV in the germline V gene (reference sequence). V trimming: 2 bases; J trimming: 3 bases; junction bases outside the gene matches: 5. The CDR3 DNA is TGTGCCAGCAGTTTACGAGGACAGGGGTACTATAATTCACCCCTCCACTTT. Protein product: CASSLRGQGYYNSPLHF.

This clone was detected a few times. This chain connects TRBV19 to TRBJ2-3; 8 nucleotides match TRBD2. This CDR3 spans 16 amino acids. Germline V gene data show CDR1 as LNHDA and CDR2 as SQIVND (reference sequence). Trimming cost V 6 bases and J 0 bases; bases outside gene matches: 8. CDR3: CASRATSDPSTDTQYF. The DNA of the CDR3 is TGTGCCAGTAGGGCGACTAGCGACCCTAGCACAGATACGCAGTATTTT.

The gene calls are TRBV5-1 and TRBJ1-1, with D tentatively TRBD1 (6 bases). V lost 7 bases to trimming and J lost 7 bases, with 14 bases between them. The V gene's germline CDR1 is SGHRS and CDR2 YFSETQ. This CDR3 region has 12 residues. CDR3 sequence (DNA): TGCGCCAGCGGTTACAGGGCCGATGAAGCTTTCTTT. It codes for CASGYRADEAFF.

The V gene is TRBV4-3, the J gene TRBJ1-2; 7 nucleotides align to TRBD1. The junction had 11 bases not matched to a gene; V was cut back by 4 bases and J by 9 bases. The germline V gene has CDR1 LGHNA and CDR2 YSLEER. CDR3 size: 14 residues. CDR3 amino acids: CASSPSRQGTSYTF. In DNA, the CDR3 is TGCGCCAGCAGCCCTTCCCGACAGGGTACGAGCTACACCTTC.